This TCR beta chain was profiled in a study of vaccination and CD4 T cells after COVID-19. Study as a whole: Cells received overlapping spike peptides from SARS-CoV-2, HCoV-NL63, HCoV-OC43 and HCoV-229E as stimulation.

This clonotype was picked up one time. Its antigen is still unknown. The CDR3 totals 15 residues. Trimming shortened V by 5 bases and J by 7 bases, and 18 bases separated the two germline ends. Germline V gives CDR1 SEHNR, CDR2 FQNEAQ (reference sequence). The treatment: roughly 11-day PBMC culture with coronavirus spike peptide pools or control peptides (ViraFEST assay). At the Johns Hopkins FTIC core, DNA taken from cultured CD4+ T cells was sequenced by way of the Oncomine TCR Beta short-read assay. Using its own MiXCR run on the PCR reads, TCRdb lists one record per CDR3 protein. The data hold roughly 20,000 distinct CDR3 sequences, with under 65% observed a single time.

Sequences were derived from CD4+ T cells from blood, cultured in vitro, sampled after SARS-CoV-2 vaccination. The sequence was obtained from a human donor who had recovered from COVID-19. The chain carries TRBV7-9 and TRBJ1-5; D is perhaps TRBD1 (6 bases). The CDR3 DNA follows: TGTGCCAGCAGCCACGGAGACAGGCTCGGACAGCCCCAGCATTTT. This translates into CASSHGDRLGQPQHF.